This TCR beta chain was recorded in a study of T cells after yellow fever vaccination. Findings of the study overall: FACS-sorted repertoires could harbor abundant contaminating bulk-population clonotypes. The booster saw the reappearance of most primary-vaccination clones (96% CD4, roughly 90% CD8).

This clonotype was observed many times. Its antigen is unknown. For TCR, cDNA came from 5'RACE template switching, which added a universal primer site and UMIs. Each CDR3 protein gets one entry after TCRdb re-called the 5' RACE reads with MiXCR. The sample holds hundreds of thousands of distinct CDR3 sequences, approximately 13% seen once. This sequence was found in a man between 25 and 39 years old who received the YFV17D yellow fever vaccine. Sequenced material: PBMCs, taken on the day of the yellow fever booster vaccination.

The CDR3 here is CASSQLGRGYEQYF. CDR3 sequence (DNA): TGTGCCAGCAGCCAATTGGGGCGGGGCTACGAGCAGTACTTC. The V gene is TRBV14, the J gene TRBJ2-7, with a tentative D call TRBD2 (6 bases). V was clipped by 2 bases and J by 3 bases, with 11 bases between them. In germline, CDR1 is SGHDN, CDR2 FVKESK. This CDR3 has 14 residues. The variable domain in full, completed from reference TRBV14 and TRBJ2-7, reads EAGVTQFPSHSVIEKGQTVTLRCDPISGHDNLYWYRRVMGKEIKFLLHFVKESKQDESGMPNNRFLAERTGGTYSTLKVQPAELEDSGVYFCASSQLGRGYEQYFGPGTRLTVT.